This T cell receptor (beta chain) came from a study of neurological immune-mediated disorders. The V segment lost 0 bases and the J segment 6 bases; nucleotides outside the gene matches: 4. Germline CDR1 reads LGHNA; CDR2 reads YSLEER. The CDR3 length is 15 residues. Each CDR3 protein gets one entry after TCRdb re-called the 5' RACE reads with MiXCR. The data show tens of thousands of distinct CDR3 sequences, with 11% seen just once and 1.5% to 2% held by the top ten. Sequenced input: PBMCs. This rearrangement joins TRBV4-3 to TRBJ2-1, with 8 bases lining up with TRBD2. The TCR comes from a man between 60 and 70 years old in good health. CDR3 in DNA: TGCGCCAGCAGCCAAGATCACGGGGGGGTCAATGAGCAGTTCTTC. Residues: CASSQDHGGVNEQFF.